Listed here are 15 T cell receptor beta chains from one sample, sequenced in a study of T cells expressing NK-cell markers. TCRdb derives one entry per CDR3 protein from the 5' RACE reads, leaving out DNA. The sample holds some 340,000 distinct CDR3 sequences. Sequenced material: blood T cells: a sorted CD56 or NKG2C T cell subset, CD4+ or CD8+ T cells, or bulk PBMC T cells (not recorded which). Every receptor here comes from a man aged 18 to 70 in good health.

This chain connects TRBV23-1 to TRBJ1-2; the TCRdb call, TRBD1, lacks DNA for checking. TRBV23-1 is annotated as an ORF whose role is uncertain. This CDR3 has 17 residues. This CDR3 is CASSQFRGVTENYGYTF.

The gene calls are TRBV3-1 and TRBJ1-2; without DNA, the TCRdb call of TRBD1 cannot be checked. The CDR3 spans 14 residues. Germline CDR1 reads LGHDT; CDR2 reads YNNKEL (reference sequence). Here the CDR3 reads CASSQPGPNYGYTF.

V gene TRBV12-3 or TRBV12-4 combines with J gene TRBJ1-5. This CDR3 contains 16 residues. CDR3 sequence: CASTPSRGSWYQPQHF.

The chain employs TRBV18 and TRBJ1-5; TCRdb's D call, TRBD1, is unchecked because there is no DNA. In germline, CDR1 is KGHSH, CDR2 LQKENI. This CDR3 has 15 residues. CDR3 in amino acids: CASSRRQGETGSQHF.

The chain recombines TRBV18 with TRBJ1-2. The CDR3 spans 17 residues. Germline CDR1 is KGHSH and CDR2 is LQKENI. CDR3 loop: CASSPSFYKTLTDGYTF.

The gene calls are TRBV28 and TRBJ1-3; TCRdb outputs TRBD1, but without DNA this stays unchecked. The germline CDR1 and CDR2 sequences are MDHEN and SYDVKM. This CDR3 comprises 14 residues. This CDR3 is CASIGASSGNTIYF.

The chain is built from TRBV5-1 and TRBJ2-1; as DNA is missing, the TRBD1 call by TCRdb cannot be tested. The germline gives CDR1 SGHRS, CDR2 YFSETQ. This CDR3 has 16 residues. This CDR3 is CASSLGTAQPYNEQFF.

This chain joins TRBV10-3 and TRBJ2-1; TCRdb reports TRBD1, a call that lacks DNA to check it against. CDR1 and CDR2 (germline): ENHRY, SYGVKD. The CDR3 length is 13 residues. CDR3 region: CAIRRGGGDEQFF.

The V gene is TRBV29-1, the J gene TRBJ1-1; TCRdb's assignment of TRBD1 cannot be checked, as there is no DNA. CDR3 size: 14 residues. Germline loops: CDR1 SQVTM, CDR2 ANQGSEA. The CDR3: CSVEDLTGGTEAFF.

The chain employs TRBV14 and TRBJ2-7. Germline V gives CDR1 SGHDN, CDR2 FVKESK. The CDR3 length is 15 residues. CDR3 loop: CASSPVPTKPYEQYF.

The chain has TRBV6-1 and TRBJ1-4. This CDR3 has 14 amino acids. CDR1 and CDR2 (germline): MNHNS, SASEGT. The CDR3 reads CASRVREGNEKLFF.

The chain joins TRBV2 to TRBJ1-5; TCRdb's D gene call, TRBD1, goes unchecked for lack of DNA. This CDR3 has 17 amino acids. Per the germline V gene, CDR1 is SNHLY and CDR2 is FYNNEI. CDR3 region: CASSRGAGPYSNQPQHF.

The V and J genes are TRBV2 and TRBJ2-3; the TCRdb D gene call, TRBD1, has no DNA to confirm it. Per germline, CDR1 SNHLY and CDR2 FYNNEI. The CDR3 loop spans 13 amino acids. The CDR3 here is CASSATDTDTQYF.

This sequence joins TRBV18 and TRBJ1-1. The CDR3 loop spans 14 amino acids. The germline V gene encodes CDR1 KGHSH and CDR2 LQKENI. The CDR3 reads CASSQTGTDLKAFF.

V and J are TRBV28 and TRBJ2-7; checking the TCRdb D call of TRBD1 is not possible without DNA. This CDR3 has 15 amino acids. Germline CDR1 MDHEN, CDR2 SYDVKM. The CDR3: CASSLPPFWGNEQYF.